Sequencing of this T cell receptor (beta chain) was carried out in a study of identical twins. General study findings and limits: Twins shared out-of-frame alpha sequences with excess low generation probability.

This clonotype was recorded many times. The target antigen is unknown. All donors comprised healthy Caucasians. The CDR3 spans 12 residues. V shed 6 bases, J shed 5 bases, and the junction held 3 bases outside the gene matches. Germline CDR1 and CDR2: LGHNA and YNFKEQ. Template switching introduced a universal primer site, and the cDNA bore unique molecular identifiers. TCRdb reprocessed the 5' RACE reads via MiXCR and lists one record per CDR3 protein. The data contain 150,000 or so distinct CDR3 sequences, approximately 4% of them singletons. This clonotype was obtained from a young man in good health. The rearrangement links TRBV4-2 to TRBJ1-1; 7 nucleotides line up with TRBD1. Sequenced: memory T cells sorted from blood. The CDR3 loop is CASSTQGTEAFF. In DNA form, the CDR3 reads TGTGCCAGCAGTACACAGGGGACTGAAGCTTTCTTT.